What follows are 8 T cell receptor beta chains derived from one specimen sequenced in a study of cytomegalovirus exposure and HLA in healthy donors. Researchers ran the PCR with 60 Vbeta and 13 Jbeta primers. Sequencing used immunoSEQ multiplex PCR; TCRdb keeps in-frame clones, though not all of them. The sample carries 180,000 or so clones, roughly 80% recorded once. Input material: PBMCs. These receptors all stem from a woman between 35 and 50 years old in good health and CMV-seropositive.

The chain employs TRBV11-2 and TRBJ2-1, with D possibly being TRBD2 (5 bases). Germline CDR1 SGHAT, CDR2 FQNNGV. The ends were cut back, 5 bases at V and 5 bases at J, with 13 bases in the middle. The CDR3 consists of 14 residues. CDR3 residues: CASSPEVRDNEQFF. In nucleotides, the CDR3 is TGTGCCAGCAGCCCCGAGGTGCGGGACAATGAGCAGTTCTTC.

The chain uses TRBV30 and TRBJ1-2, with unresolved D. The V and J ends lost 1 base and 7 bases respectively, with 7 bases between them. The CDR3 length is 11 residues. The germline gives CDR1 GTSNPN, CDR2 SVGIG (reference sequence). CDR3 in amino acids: CAWSAGSGYTF. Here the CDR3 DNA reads TGTGCCTGGAGTGCGGGTAGTGGCTACACCTTC.

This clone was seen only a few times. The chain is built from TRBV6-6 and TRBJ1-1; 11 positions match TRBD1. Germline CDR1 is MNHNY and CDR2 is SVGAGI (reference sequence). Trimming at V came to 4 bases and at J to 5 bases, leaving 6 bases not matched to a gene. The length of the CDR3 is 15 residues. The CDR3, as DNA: TGTGCCAGCAGTTCCTCCGGGACAGGGGGAACTGAAGCTTTCTTT. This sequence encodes CASSSSGTGGTEAFF.

DNA for the CDR3: TGTGCCAGTAGTAATCCTAGCGGGAGATCCTCCTACAATGAGCAGTTCTTC. Encoded protein: CASSNPSGRSSYNEQFF. The chain recombines TRBV19 with TRBJ2-1; TRBD2 matches at 10 bases. CDR3 length: 17 amino acids. J gave up 0 bases and V 4 bases, and 6 bases lay outside the gene matches. Germline-derived CDR1 and CDR2 are LNHDA and SQIVND (reference sequence).

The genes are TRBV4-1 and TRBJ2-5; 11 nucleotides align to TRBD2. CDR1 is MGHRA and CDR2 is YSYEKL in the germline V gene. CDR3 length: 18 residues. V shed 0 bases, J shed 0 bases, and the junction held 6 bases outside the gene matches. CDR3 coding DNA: TGCGCCAGCAGCCAAGATCAGACTAGCGGGGCTCACCAAGAGACCCAGTACTTC. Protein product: CASSQDQTSGAHQETQYF.

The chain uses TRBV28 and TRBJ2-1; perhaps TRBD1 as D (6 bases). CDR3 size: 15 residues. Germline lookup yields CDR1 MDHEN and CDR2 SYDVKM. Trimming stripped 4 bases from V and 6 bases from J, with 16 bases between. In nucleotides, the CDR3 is TGTGCCAGCAGTTGGAGAGACAGGTTTCGCAATGAGCAGTTCTTC. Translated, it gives CASSWRDRFRNEQFF. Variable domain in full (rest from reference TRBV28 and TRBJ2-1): DVKVTQSSRYLVKRTGEKVFLECVQDMDHENMFWYRQDPGLGLRLIYFSYDVKMKEKGDIPEGYSVSREKKERFSLILESASTNQTSMYLCASSWRDRFRNEQFFGPGTRLTVL.

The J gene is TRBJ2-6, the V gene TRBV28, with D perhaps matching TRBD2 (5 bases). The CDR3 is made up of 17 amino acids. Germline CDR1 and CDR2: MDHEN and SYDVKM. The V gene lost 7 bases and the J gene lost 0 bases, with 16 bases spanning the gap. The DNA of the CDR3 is TGTGCCAGCACCCCCGGCGGAGGTTACTCTGGGGCCAACGTCCTGACTTTC. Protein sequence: CASTPGGGYSGANVLTF.

The chain's CDR3 is CASSPGTRKNNEQFF. CDR3 nucleotide sequence: TGTGCCAGCAGTCCCGGGACTAGAAAAAACAATGAGCAGTTCTTC. V and J are TRBV11-3 and TRBJ2-1; 8 bases map to TRBD2. There are 15 residues in the CDR3. CDR1 is SGHNT, CDR2 YENEEA, per germline. Unmatched junction bases numbered 9, after V lost 6 bases and J lost 5 bases.